This T cell receptor (beta chain) was obtained from a study of cytomegalovirus exposure and HLA in healthy donors. Whole-study context: The roughly 110 validation repertoires matched the approximately 700 first-cohort repertoires in platform, a later analysis reported. Findings of the study overall: The study labeled fewer than 200 TCR beta chains cytomegalovirus-associated.

On this clone itself: The antigen is undetermined.

The protocol was immunoSEQ multiplex PCR, while the TCRdb copy is restricted to in-frame clones and leaves out a portion. The sample has some 170,000 clones, 87% seen once; the top ten hold roughly 1.5%. V shed 7 bases and J shed 5 bases, with 15 bases lying between them. This CDR3 spans 12 amino acids. Germline values: CDR1 SQVTM, CDR2 ANQGSEA. The donors were in the approximately 130-subject validation cohort; that cohort was separate from the approximately 670-subject first cohort. The material sequenced was PBMCs. The rearrangement links TRBV29-1 to TRBJ2-7, with D possibly TRBD2 on 6 matching bases. The TCR originated in a woman aged 25 to 39 in good health and CMV-seronegative. The CDR3, as DNA: TGCAGCGCGACCGGGCGGACTAACGAGCAGTACTTC. Translating gives CSATGRTNEQYF.